Shown below are 14 T cell receptor beta chains from a single sample sequenced in a study of cytomegalovirus exposure and HLA in healthy donors. Amplification used 60 Vbeta primers and 13 Jbeta primers. The assay was immunoSEQ multiplex PCR, and TCRdb's table has in-frame clones only and misses some. The sample carries roughly 180,000 clones, 80% recorded once. What was sequenced was PBMCs. Source of these receptors: a man aged 30-40 years in good health and CMV-seronegative.

This clone turned up a few times. The chain is built from TRBV13 and TRBJ2-1, with TRBD1 identical over 9 bases. Germline V CDR1 and CDR2: PRHDT, FYEKMQ (reference sequence). Trimming took 0 bases from V and 8 from J; bases not matched to a gene: 8. The CDR3 runs to 16 residues. The CDR3 region is CASSLGKGQGYHEQFF. The CDR3 region has the DNA TGTGCCAGCAGCTTAGGCAAGGGACAGGGTTACCATGAGCAGTTCTTC.

The chain recombines TRBV18 with TRBJ1-1, with D unclear. Trimming shortened V by 0 bases and J by 1 base, and 6 bases separated the two germline ends. This CDR3 spans 14 amino acids. Germline values: CDR1 KGHSH, CDR2 LQKENI. CDR3 in amino acids: CASSPPQANTEAFF. The CDR3 DNA reads as TGTGCCAGCTCACCACCTCAGGCGAACACTGAAGCTTTCTTT.

This chain joins TRBV9 and TRBJ2-5; D ambiguous. Germline CDR1 and CDR2: SGDLS and YYNGEE. The CDR3 contains 14 residues. With 1 base removed from V and 3 bases from J, the gap between germline ends came to 10 bases. CDR3 sequence (DNA): TGTGCCAGCAGCGTATCATACTCCAAAGAGACCCAGTACTTC. Amino acid sequence: CASSVSYSKETQYF.

This clone occurred a few times. This sequence joins TRBV4-1 and TRBJ1-6; 10 nucleotides match TRBD1. The germline V gene has CDR1 MGHRA and CDR2 YSYEKL. This CDR3 contains 17 residues. The junction had 5 bases not matched to a gene; V was cut back by 4 bases and J by 2 bases. CDR3 loop: CASSPSGQGAYNSPLHF. Here the CDR3 DNA reads TGCGCCAGCAGCCCGTCCGGACAGGGGGCCTATAATTCACCCCTCCACTTT.

The chain recombines TRBV2 with TRBJ1-1, with 10 bases matching TRBD1. Trimming removed 6 bases from V and 0 bases from J; junction bases left unmatched: 1. The CDR3 totals 14 residues. Germline loops: CDR1 SNHLY, CDR2 FYNNEI. DNA for the CDR3: TGTGCCAGCAGGACAGGGGGCTTGAACACTGAAGCTTTCTTT. Translating it yields CASRTGGLNTEAFF.

The V gene is TRBV2, the J gene TRBJ1-1; D unclear. From germline, CDR1 is SNHLY and CDR2 FYNNEI. Trimming left V 7 bases short and J 0 bases short, with 15 bases between. The length of the CDR3 is 15 residues. The CDR3 nucleotides read TGTGCCAGCATTTCGGGCGGGAAAATGAACACTGAAGCTTTCTTT. It specifies CASISGGKMNTEAFF.

The rearrangement joins TRBV28 to TRBJ1-4, with D unclear. This CDR3 has 15 amino acids. Germline CDR1 MDHEN, CDR2 SYDVKM. V was clipped by 1 base and J by 0 bases, with 6 bases between them. DNA for the CDR3: TGTGCCAGCAGTTTATCGGTTGCAACTAATGAAAAACTGTTTTTT. Amino acids: CASSLSVATNEKLFF.

The CDR3 loop reads CASSLARSSGSSYEQYF. CDR3 coding DNA: TGTGCCAGCAGCTTAGCGCGGTCTAGCGGGAGCTCCTACGAGCAGTACTTC. The chain recombines TRBV7-2 with TRBJ2-7; 10 bases match TRBD2. CDR1 is SGHTA and CDR2 is FQGNSA in the germline V gene. The CDR3 loop spans 17 amino acids. J gave up 0 bases and V 0 bases, and 5 bases lay outside the gene matches.

The gene calls are TRBV19 and TRBJ2-5; 7 bases map to TRBD2. The germline CDR1 and CDR2 sequences are LNHDA and SQIVND (reference sequence). This CDR3 has 12 amino acids. J was trimmed by 4 bases and V by 8 bases; bases with no gene match: 4. CDR3 sequence: CASRGRAETQYF. The CDR3 DNA follows: TGTGCCAGTCGAGGGAGGGCAGAGACCCAGTACTTC. Supplemented by reference TRBV19 and TRBJ2-5, the full variable domain reads DGGITQSPKYLFRKEGQNVTLSCEQNLNHDAMYWYRQDPGQGLRLIYYSQIVNDFQKGDIAEGYSVSREKKESFPLTVTSAQKNPTAFYLCASRGRAETQYFGPGTRLLVL.

V usage is TRBV5-6 and J usage is TRBJ2-3, with 10 bases lining up with TRBD2. The CDR3 runs to 18 residues. Unmatched junction bases numbered 14, after V lost 7 bases and J lost 0 bases. Germline V lookup: CDR1 SGHDT, CDR2 YYEEEE. CDR3 in amino acids: CASVGLASGGASTDTQYF. DNA of the CDR3: TGTGCCAGCGTGGGACTAGCGAGTGGGGGGGCTAGCACAGATACGCAGTATTTT. Looking up the rest from reference TRBV5-6 and TRBJ2-3 gives the full variable domain: DAGVTQSPTHLIKTRGQQVTLRCSPKSGHDTVSWYQQALGQGPQFIFQYYEEEERQRGNFPDRFSGHQFPNYSSELNVNALLLGDSALYLCASVGLASGGASTDTQYFGPGTRLTVL.

The gene calls are TRBV28 and TRBJ1-5, with 9 bases lining up with TRBD1. The germline CDR1 and CDR2 sequences are MDHEN and SYDVKM. V shed 3 bases and J 9 bases; nucleotides not matched to a gene: 6. The CDR3 covers 14 residues. The CDR3 DNA reads TGTGCCAGCAGTTTGGGGGGACAGGGCGGGCCCCAGCATTTT. Translating it yields CASSLGGQGGPQHF.

This chain joins TRBV18 and TRBJ1-5; 7 bases fit TRBD1. The CDR3 is 18 amino acids. V lost 2 bases and J lost 7; bases outside the gene matches: 17. The germline CDR1 and CDR2 sequences are KGHSH and LQKENI. CDR3 coding DNA: TGTGCCAGCTCACCAAGAGTCGGACAGGTCGCCTCGAGGCAGCCCCAGCATTTT. It translates to CASSPRVGQVASRQPQHF. The entire variable domain, with the rest obtained from reference TRBV18 and TRBJ1-5, is as follows: NAGVMQNPRHLVRRRGQEARLRCSPMKGHSHVYWYRQLPEEGLKFMVYLQKENIIDESGMPKERFSAEFPKEGPSILRIQQVVRGDSAAYFCASSPRVGQVASRQPQHFGDGTRLSIL.

This chain uses TRBV30 with TRBJ2-7, with 10 bases lining up with TRBD2. The CDR3 is 16 amino acids. Per the germline V gene, CDR1 is GTSNPN and CDR2 is SVGIG (reference sequence). The V gene end was trimmed by 5 bases and the J gene end by 9 bases; junction bases not matched to a gene: 19. CDR3 nucleotides: TGTGCCTGGGTATTATCAGGGGCACCCGGGACTAGCGCGCAGTACTTC. This sequence encodes CAWVLSGAPGTSAQYF.

The gene calls are TRBV7-3 and TRBJ2-1; 8 nucleotides agree with TRBD2. The CDR3 covers 15 residues. V lost 1 base and J lost 7; bases outside the gene matches: 6. Germline V gene sequence: CDR1 SGHTA, CDR2 FQGTGA. CDR3 nucleotides: TGTGCCAGCAGCTTAATGGCGGGGGGCGTTAATGAGCAGTTCTTC. Protein sequence: CASSLMAGGVNEQFF. The entire variable domain, with the rest obtained from reference TRBV7-3 and TRBJ2-1, is as follows: GAGVSQTPSNKVTEKGKYVELRCDPISGHTALYWYRQSLGQGPEFLIYFQGTGAADDSGLPNDRFFAVRPEGSVSTLKIQRTERGDSAVYLCASSLMAGGVNEQFFGPGTRLTVL.